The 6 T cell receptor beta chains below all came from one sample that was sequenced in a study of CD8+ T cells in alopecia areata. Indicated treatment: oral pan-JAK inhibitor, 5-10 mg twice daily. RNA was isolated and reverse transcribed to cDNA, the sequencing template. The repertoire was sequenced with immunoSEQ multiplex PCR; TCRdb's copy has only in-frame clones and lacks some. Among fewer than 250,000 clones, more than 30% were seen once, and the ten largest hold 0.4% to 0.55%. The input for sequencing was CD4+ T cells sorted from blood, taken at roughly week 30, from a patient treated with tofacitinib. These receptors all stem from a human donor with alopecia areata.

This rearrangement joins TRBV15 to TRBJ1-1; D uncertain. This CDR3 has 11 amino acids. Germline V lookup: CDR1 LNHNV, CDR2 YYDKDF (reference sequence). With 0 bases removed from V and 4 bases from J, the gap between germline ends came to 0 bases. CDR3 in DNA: TGTGCCACCAGCAGAGACACTGAAGCTTTCTTT. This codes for CATSRDTEAFF. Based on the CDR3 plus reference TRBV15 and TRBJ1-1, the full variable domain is DAMVIQNPRYQVTQFGKPVTLSCSQTLNHNVMYWYQQKSSQAPKLLFHYYDKDFNNEADTPDNFQSRRPNTSFCFLDIRSPGLGDTAMYLCATSRDTEAFFGQGTRLTVV.

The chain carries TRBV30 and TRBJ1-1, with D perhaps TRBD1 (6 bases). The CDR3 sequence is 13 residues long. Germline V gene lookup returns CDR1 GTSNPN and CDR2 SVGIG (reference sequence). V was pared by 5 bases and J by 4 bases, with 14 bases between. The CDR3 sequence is CAWFDPGATEAFF. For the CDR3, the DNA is TGTGCCTGGTTTGACCCGGGGGCCACTGAAGCTTTCTTT.

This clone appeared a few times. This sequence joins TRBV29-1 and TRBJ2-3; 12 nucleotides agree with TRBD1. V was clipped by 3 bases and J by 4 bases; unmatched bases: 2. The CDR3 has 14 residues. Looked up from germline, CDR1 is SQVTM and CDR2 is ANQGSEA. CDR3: CSVEGQGASDTQYF. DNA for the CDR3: TGCAGCGTTGAGGGACAGGGGGCATCAGATACGCAGTATTTT.

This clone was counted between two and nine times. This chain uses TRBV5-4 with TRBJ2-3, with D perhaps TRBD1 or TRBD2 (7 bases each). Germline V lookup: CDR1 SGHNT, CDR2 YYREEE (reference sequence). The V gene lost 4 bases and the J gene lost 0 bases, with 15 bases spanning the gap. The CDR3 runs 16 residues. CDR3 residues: CASSRGGGPSTDTQYF. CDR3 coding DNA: TGTGCCAGCAGCCGGGGAGGGGGCCCTAGCACAGATACGCAGTATTTT.

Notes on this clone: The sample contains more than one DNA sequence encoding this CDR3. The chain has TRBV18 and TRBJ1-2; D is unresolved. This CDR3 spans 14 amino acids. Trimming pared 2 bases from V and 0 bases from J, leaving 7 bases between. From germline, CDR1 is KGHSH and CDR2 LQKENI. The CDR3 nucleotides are TGTGCCAGCTCACCAGGGCAGTCTAACTATGGCTACACCTTC. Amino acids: CASSPGQSNYGYTF.

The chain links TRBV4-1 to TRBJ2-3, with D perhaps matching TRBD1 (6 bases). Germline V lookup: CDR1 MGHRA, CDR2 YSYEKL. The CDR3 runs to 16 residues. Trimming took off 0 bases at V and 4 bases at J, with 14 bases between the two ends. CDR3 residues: CASSQDKGGRADTQYF. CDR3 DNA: TGCGCCAGCAGCCAAGATAAAGGGGGACGGGCAGATACGCAGTATTTT.